The 9 T cell receptor beta chains below were found in one sample sequenced in a study of somatic mutations in cytotoxic T cells in rheumatoid arthritis. The assay was immunoSEQ multiplex PCR, and TCRdb's table has in-frame clones only and misses some. The table includes approximately 3,200 clones, about four fifths detected once. Sequencing input: CD8+ T cells sorted from blood. The receptor source for this set is a man aged 40-49 years with rheumatoid arthritis.

V and J are TRBV7-9 and TRBJ1-1; weak D call: TRBD1 (6 bases). Trimming left V 2 bases short and J 0 bases short, with 10 bases between. The CDR3 contains 15 residues. CDR1 is SEHNR and CDR2 is FQNEAQ in the germline V gene (reference sequence). The CDR3 loop is CASSLLGQMNTEAFF. CDR3 in DNA: TGTGCCAGCAGCTTACTAGGACAGATGAACACTGAAGCTTTCTTT.

This clone was counted between two and nine times. The rearrangement joins TRBV6-4 to TRBJ2-2, with 7 bases identical to TRBD1. V lost 2 bases, J lost 5 bases, and 8 bases stayed unmatched. CDR1 and CDR2 from the germline V gene are MRHNA and SNTAGT. The length of the CDR3 is 16 residues. This CDR3 is CASSDQLGGETGELFF. CDR3 DNA sequence: TGTGCCAGCAGTGACCAATTAGGGGGCGAGACCGGGGAGCTGTTTTTT.

The table lists this clone with a few counts. This rearrangement joins TRBV30 to TRBJ1-1; a possible D gene is TRBD1 (5 bases). The CDR3 has 14 residues. In germline, CDR1 is GTSNPN, CDR2 SVGIG (reference sequence). The ends were cut back, 0 bases at V and 5 bases at J, with 13 bases in the middle. The CDR3 nucleotides are TGTGCCTGGAGTGTATACCGGGGGAGAACTGAAGCTTTCTTT. Translated, it gives CAWSVYRGRTEAFF.

The chain uses TRBV14 and TRBJ1-3; no firm D call. This CDR3 spans 15 amino acids. The germline V and J ends were trimmed by 0 bases and 3 bases, with 9 bases remaining between them. Germline CDR1 and CDR2: SGHDN and FVKESK. CDR3 in DNA: TGTGCCAGCAGCCAAGATGGGCGGGTTGGAAACACCATATATTTT. Amino acids: CASSQDGRVGNTIYF. Drawing the rest from reference TRBV14 and TRBJ1-3, the complete variable domain is EAGVTQFPSHSVIEKGQTVTLRCDPISGHDNLYWYRRVMGKEIKFLLHFVKESKQDESGMPNNRFLAERTGGTYSTLKVQPAELEDSGVYFCASSQDGRVGNTIYFGEGSWLTVV.

This clone was observed a few times. The rearrangement joins TRBV7-9 to TRBJ1-5; 7 bases are shared with TRBD1. V shed 5 bases, J shed 2 bases, and the junction held 12 bases outside the gene matches. The CDR3 covers 17 residues. Germline CDR1 and CDR2: SEHNR and FQNEAQ (reference sequence). CDR3: CASSPDYRGDGNQPQHF. As DNA, the CDR3 is TGTGCCAGCAGCCCTGATTACAGGGGTGACGGCAATCAGCCCCAGCATTTT.

The rearrangement links TRBV6-5 to TRBJ1-5; perhaps TRBD1 as D (5 bases). The V end lost 6 bases, the J end lost 9 bases, and 15 bases lay between the germline ends. The CDR3 runs 13 residues. Germline lookup yields CDR1 MNHEY and CDR2 SVGAGI. The CDR3 region has the DNA TGTGCCAGCAGGACCACAACAGGAACGCCCCAGCATTTT. This codes for CASRTTTGTPQHF.

V and J are TRBV19 and TRBJ1-5; D is unclear. V gave up 3 bases and J gave up 5 bases, with 8 bases separating them. Per germline, CDR1 LNHDA and CDR2 SQIVND (reference sequence). The CDR3 is 13 residues long. The CDR3 nucleotides are TGTGCCAGTAGTATTTACCTAGATCAGCCCCAGCATTTT. Its protein product is CASSIYLDQPQHF. Filled out from reference TRBV19 and TRBJ1-5, the complete variable domain reads DGGITQSPKYLFRKEGQNVTLSCEQNLNHDAMYWYRQDPGQGLRLIYYSQIVNDFQKGDIAEGYSVSREKKESFPLTVTSAQKNPTAFYLCASSIYLDQPQHFGDGTRLSIL.

This clone was counted only a few times. This likely came from a read error, as a far larger clone is one base away. V gene TRBV7-6 combines with J gene TRBJ2-5; 10 positions agree with TRBD2. The J call is doubtful: the DNA matches TRBJ2-7 better. Germline V gene data show CDR1 as SGHVS and CDR2 as FNYEAQ. The CDR3 is 15 residues long. CDR3 loop: CASSQSSSGSYEQYF. As DNA, the CDR3 is TGTGCCAGCAGCCAATCTTCTAGCGGGAGCTACGAGCAGTACTTC.

J is TRBJ1-3 and V is TRBV25-1; 7 bases map to TRBD1. The length of the CDR3 is 15 residues. CDR1 and CDR2 (germline): MGHDK, SYGVNS. Trimming cost V 8 bases and J 3 bases; bases outside gene matches: 10. CDR3 in amino acids: CASWNGQVFGNTIYF. CDR3 coding DNA: TGTGCCAGCTGGAATGGACAGGTCTTTGGAAACACCATATATTTT.